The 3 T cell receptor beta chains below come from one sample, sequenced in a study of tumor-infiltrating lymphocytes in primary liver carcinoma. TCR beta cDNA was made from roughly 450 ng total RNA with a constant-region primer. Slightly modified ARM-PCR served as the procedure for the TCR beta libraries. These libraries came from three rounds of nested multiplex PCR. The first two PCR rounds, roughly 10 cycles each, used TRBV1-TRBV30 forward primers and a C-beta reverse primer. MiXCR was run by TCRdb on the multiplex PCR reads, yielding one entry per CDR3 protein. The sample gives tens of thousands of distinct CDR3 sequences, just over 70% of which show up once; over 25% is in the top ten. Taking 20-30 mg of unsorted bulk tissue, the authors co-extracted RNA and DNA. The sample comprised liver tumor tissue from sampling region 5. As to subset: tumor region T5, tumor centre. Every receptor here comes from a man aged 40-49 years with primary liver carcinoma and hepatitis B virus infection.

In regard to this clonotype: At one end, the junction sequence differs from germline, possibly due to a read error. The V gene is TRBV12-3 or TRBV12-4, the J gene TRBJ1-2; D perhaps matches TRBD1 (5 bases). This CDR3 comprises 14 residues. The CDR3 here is CASSLVWGVYGHTF. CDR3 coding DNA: TGTGCCAGCAGTTTAGTATGGGGCGTCTATGGCCACACCTTC.

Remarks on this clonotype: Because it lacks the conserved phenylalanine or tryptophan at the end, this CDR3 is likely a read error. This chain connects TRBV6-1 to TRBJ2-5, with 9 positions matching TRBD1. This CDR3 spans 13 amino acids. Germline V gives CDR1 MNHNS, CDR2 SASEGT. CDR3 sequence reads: CASSRQGVETQYL. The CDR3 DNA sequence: TGTGCAAGCAGCAGACAGGGGGTTGAGACCCAGTACCTC.

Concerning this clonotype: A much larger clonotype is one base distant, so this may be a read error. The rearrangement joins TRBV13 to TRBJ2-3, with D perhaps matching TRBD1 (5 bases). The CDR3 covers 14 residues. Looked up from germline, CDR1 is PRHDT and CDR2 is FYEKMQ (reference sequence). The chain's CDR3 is CARSLTQGADTQYF. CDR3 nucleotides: TGTGCCAGGAGCTTAACCCAGGGCGCAGATACGCAGTATTTT.